This T cell receptor beta chain was recorded in a study of blood T cell repertoires in COVID-19 (TCRdb year 2020). Context from the whole study: Collaborator samples came from the United States, Italy and Spain and covered acute and convalescent phases of COVID-19. The material from the prospective study consisted of cDNA or gDNA derived from T cells, B-cell-depleted T cells, or PBMCs. The samples were drawn from the first 160 participants of the ongoing ImmuneRACE study and from over a thousand subjects provided by 6 global collaborators. HLA class I and class II types, where available, came from metadata supplied by the sample provider rather than from assay-based typing. The repertoires were made available in a free public database intended to serve as a resource for research on the immune response to SARS-CoV-2. The dataset comprised deeply sampled blood TCRbeta repertoires from subjects exposed to, actively infected with, or recovered from COVID-19. Sample metadata almost always included a de-identified subject ID, COVID-19 status, age in years and sex. What the authors observed across the whole study: The quantity of clinical and demographic metadata differed by source and by participant and was supplied without curation.

The junction shows trimming of 5 bases on V and 6 bases on J, and the gene matches do not reach 6 bases of it. The CDR3 contains 16 residues, cysteine and phenylalanine counted. The sequence is cut down to CDR3 DNA, 48 bases in frame from base 1. CDR1 SGHAT and CDR2 FQDESV are derived from the germline V gene (reference sequence). TCRbeta CDR3 regions were amplified from genomic DNA using the immunoSEQ Assay, a bias-controlled multiplex PCR. Processing in the source paper ran as follows. Nucleated cell counts per sample were estimated from amplification of reference gene primers within the assay. To quantify the absolute abundance of each unique TCRbeta CDR3 rearrangement, sequence reads were collapsed and filtered. For each sample, productive Simpson clonality was calculated by taking the square root of Simpson's diversity index across productive rearrangements. This immuneACCESS table, as held by TCRdb, lists in-frame sequences with V and J called but not all clones. Of the missing ones, under half trace to an unresolved V gene in checked studies; the others have no known cause. V, J and clone size reflect that table, while D and trimming were determined from the DNA. The sample records about 59,000 clones, around 83% of which are singletons. The top ten constitute about 4% of the sample.

Turning to this clone: The antigen this receptor binds is unknown. No clone much larger than this one lies a single base away; base qualities are absent.

Collaborating institutions collected whole blood in K2EDTA tubes following their own protocols. For TCRbeta analysis, collaborators shipped samples as frozen whole blood, isolated PBMCs, or DNA extracted from either of those sample types. Input material: peripheral blood. The chain couples TRBV11-1 to TRBJ2-2, and 13 bases in between align with TRBD2. The source is a woman aged 80 or over with acute or convalescent COVID-19. The DNA is TGTGCCAGCAGCGCCCGACTAGCGGGAGGACCCGGGGAGCTGTTTTTT. Its protein reads: CASSARLAGGPGELFF.